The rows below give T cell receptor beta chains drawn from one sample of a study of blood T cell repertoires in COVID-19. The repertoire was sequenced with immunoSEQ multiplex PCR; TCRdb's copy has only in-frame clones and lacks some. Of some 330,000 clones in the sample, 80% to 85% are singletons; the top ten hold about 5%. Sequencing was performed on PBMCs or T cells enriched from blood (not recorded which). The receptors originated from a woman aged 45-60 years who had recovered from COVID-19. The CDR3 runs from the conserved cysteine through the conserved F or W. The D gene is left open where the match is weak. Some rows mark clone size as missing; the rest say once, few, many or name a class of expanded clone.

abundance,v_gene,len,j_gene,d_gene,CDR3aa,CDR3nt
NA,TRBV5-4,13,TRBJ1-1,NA,CASSPGEYTEAFF,TGTGCCAGCAGCCCAGGTGAATACACTGAAGCTTTCTTT
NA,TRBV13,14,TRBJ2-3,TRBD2,CAGSRGLNTDTQYF,TGTGCCGGCTCGAGGGGACTAAACACAGATACGCAGTATTTT
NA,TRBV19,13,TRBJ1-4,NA,CASKQATSEKLFF,TGTGCCAGTAAACAGGCCACCAGTGAAAAACTGTTTTTT
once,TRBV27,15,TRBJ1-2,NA,CASSFRTNHNYGYTF,TGTGCCAGCAGTTTCAGAACAAACCACAACTATGGCTACACCTTC
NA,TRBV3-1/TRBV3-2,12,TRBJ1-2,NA,CASSQLRDGYTF,TGTGCCAGCAGCCAATTGAGGGATGGCTACACCTTC
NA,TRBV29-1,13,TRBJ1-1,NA,CSATGTRNTEAFF,TGCAGCGCAACCGGGACACGGAACACTGAAGCTTTCTTT
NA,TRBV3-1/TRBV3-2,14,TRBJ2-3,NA,CASSSTSSTDTQYF,TGTGCCAGCAGCTCGACTTCTAGCACAGATACGCAGTATTTT
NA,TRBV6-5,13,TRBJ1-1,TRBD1,CASRDRGNTEAFF,TGTGCCAGCAGGGACAGGGGGAACACTGAAGCTTTCTTT
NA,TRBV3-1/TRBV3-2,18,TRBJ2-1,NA,CASSPYLGADLSYNEQFF,TGTGCCAGCAGCCCCTATTTGGGGGCGGACTTAAGTTACAATGAGCAGTTCTTC
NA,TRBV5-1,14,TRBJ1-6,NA,CASSLTVGNSPLHF,TGCGCCAGCAGCTTGACAGTGGGTAATTCACCCCTCCACTTT
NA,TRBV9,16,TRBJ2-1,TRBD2,CASSVGLAGPGNEQFF,TGTGCCAGCAGCGTGGGACTAGCGGGGCCTGGGAATGAGCAGTTCTTC
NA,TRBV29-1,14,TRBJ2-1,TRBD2,CSVEWPSGRGEQFF,TGCAGCGTTGAATGGCCTAGCGGGAGGGGTGAGCAGTTCTTC
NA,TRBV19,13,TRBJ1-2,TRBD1,CASSDRGYYGYTF,TGTGCCAGTAGTGACAGGGGGTACTATGGCTACACCTTC
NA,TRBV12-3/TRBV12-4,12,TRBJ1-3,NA,CASSFVGNTIYF,TGTGCCAGCAGTTTCGTGGGAAACACCATATATTTT
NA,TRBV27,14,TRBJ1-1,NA,CASRTQGRNTEAFF,TGTGCCAGCAGGACCCAGGGAAGGAACACTGAAGCTTTCTTT
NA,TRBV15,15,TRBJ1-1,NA,CATSKDGGFGTEAFF,TGTGCCACCAGCAAAGACGGGGGTTTTGGGACTGAAGCTTTCTTT
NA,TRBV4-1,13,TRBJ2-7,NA,CASSQAQGYEQYF,TGCGCCAGCAGCCAAGCTCAGGGGTACGAGCAGTACTTC
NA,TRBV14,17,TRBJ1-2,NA,CASSQAGAGAQSYGYTF,TGTGCCAGCAGCCAAGCGGGTGCGGGGGCCCAGAGCTATGGCTACACCTTC
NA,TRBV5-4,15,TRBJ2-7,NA,CASSFGPGSGYEQYF,TGTGCCAGCAGCTTCGGGCCCGGGAGCGGGTACGAGCAGTACTTC
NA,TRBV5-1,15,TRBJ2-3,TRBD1,CASSQTGWGTDTQYF,TGCGCCAGCAGCCAGACAGGGTGGGGCACAGATACGCAGTATTTT
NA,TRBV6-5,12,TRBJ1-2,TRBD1,CASSRTGDGYTF,TGTGCCAGCAGCCGGACAGGGGATGGCTACACCTTC
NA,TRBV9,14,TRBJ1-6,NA,CASTTGHDNSPLHF,TGTGCCAGCACAACGGGACACGATAATTCACCCCTCCACTTT
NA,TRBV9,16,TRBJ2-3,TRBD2,CASSAVAGGGTDTQYF,TGTGCCAGCAGCGCGGTAGCGGGAGGGGGGACAGATACGCAGTATTTT
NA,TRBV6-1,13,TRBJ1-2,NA,CASSDRGKGGYTF,TGTGCCAGCAGTGATAGGGGAAAAGGTGGCTACACCTTC
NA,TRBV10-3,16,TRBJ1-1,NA,CAISETPAVTNTEAFF,TGTGCCATCAGTGAGACTCCCGCGGTCACGAACACTGAAGCTTTCTTT
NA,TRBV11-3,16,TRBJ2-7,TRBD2,CASSLPSGGGNYEQYF,TGTGCCAGCAGCTTACCTTCGGGGGGGGGAAACTACGAGCAGTACTTC
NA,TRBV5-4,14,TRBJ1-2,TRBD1,CASSFGQGAYGYTF,TGTGCCAGCAGCTTTGGTCAGGGGGCCTATGGCTACACCTTC
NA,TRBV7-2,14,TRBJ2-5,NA,CASSFNRVGETQYF,TGTGCCAGCAGCTTCAACAGGGTGGGAGAGACCCAGTACTTC
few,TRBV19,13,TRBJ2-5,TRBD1,CASTPTGAGTQYF,TGTGCCAGCACCCCGACAGGGGCCGGGACCCAGTACTTC
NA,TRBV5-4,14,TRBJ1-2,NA,CASSFSTGSYGYTF,TGTGCCAGCAGCTTCTCGACGGGGAGTTATGGCTACACCTTC
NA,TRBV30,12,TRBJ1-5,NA,CAWGHVGQPQHF,TGTGCCTGGGGACACGTCGGGCAGCCCCAGCATTTT
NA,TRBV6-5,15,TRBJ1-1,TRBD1,CASSPSRAAGGKAFF,TGTGCCAGCAGTCCATCCCGGGCCGCAGGGGGGAAAGCTTTCTTT
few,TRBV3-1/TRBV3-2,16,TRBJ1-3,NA,CASSHSRDTLGNTIYF,TGTGCCAGCAGCCATTCAAGGGACACCTTAGGAAACACCATATATTTT
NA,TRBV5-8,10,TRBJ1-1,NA,CASSFALAFF,TGTGCCAGCAGCTTCGCGCTTGCTTTCTTT
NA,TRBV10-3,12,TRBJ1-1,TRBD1,CATTGQHTEAFF,TGTGCCACCACGGGACAGCACACTGAAGCTTTCTTT
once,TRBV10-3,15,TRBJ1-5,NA,CAIGGEDVGGQPQHF,TGTGCCATCGGGGGGGAAGACGTGGGTGGTCAGCCCCAGCATTTT
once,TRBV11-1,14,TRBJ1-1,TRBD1,CASTFRDSYTEAFF,TGTGCCAGCACCTTTCGGGACAGCTACACTGAAGCTTTCTTT